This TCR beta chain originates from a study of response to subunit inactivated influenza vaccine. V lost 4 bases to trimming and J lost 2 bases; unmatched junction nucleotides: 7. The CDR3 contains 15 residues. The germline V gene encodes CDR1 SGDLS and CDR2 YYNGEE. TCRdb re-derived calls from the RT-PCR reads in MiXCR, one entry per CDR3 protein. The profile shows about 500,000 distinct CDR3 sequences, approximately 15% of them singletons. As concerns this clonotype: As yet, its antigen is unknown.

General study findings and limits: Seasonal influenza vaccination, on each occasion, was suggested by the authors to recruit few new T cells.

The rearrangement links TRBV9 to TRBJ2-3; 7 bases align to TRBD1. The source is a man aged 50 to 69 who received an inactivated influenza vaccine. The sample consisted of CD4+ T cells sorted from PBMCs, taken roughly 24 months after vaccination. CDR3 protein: CASSPGQRNTDTQYF. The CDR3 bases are TGTGCCAGCAGCCCGGGACAGCGTAACACAGATACGCAGTATTTT.